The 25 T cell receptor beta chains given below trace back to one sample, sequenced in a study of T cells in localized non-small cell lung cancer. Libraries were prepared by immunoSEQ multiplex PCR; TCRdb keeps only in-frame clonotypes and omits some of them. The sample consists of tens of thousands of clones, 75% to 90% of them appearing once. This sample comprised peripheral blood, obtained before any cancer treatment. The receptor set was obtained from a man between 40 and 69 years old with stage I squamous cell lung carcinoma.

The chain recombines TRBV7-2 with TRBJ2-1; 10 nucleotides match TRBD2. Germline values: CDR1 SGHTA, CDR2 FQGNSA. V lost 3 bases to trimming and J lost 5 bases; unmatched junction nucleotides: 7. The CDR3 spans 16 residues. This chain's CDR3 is CASSFGRLAGDNEQFF. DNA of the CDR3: TGTGCCAGCAGCTTTGGGCGGCTAGCGGGGGACAATGAGCAGTTCTTC.

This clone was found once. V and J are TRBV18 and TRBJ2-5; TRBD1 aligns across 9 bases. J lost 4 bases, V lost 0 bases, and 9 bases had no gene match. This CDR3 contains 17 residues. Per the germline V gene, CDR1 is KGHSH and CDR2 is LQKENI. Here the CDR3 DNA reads TGTGCCAGCTCACCACCGGGACAGGGTACCCTCTTAGAGACCCAGTACTTC. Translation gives CASSPPGQGTLLETQYF.

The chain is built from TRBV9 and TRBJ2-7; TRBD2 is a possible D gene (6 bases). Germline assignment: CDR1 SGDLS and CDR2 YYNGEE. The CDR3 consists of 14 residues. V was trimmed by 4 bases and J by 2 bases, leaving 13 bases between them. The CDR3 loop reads CASSSLAITYEQYF. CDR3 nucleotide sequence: TGTGCCAGCAGCTCCCTAGCGATAACCTACGAGCAGTACTTC.

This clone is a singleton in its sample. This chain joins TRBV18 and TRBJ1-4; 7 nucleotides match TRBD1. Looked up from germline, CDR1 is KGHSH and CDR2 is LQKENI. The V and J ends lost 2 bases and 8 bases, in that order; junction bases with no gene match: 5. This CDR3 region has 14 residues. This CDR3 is CASSPSQGLEKLFF. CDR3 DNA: TGTGCCAGCTCACCATCACAGGGGTTGGAAAAACTGTTTTTT.

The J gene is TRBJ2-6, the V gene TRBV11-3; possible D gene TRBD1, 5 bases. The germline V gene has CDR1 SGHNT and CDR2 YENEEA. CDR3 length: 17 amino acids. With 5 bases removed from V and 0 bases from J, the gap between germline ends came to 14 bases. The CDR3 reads CASSPRQPSSGANVLTF. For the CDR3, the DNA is TGTGCCAGCAGCCCAAGACAGCCCAGCTCTGGGGCCAACGTCCTGACTTTC.

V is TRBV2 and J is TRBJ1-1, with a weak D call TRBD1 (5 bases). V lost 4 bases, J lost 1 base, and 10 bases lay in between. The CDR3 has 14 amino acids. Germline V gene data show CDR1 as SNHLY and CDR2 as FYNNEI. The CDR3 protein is CASSGLRENTEAFF. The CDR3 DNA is TGTGCCAGCAGTGGCCTCAGGGAGAACACTGAAGCTTTCTTT.

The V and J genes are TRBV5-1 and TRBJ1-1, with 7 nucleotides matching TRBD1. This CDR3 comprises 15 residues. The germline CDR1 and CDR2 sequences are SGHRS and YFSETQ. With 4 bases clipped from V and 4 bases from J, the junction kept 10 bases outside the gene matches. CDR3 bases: TGCGCCAGCAGCCTGGGCTGGACAGGTGGCACTGAAGCTTTCTTT. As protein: CASSLGWTGGTEAFF.

The CDR3: CASSDRQGVSSEQYF. DNA for the CDR3: TGTGCCAGCAGTGATAGGCAGGGGGTTTCATCCGAGCAGTACTTC. The gene calls are TRBV2 and TRBJ2-7, with 7 bases fitting TRBD1. Unmatched junction bases numbered 11, after V lost 3 bases and J lost 6 bases. CDR3 size: 15 residues. Germline values: CDR1 SNHLY, CDR2 FYNNEI.

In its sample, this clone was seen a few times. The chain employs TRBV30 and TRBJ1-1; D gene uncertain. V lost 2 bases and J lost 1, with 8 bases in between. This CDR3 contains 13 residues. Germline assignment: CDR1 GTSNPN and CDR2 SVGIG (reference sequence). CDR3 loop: CAWSLYTNTEAFF. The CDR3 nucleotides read TGTGCCTGGAGTCTTTACACGAACACTGAAGCTTTCTTT.

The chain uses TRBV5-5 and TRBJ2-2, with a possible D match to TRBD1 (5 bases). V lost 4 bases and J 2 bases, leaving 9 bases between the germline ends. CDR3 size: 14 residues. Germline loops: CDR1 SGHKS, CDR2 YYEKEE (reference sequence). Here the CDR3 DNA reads TGTGCCAGCAGCGGGCAGGGTAACACCGGGGAGCTGTTTTTT. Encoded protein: CASSGQGNTGELFF.

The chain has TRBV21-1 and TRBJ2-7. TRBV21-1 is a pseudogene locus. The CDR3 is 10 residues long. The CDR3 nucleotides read TGTGCCAGCAGCTCCTACGAGCAGTACTTC. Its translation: CASSSYEQYF.

CDR3 loop: CASSADWETQYF. The CDR3 DNA sequence: TGTGCCAGCAGCGCAGATTGGGAGACCCAGTACTTC. The gene calls are TRBV5-4 and TRBJ2-5, with D unclear. The CDR3 consists of 12 residues. V was shortened by 4 bases and J by 5 bases, with 9 bases between the two germline ends. Germline values: CDR1 SGHNT, CDR2 YYREEE (reference sequence).

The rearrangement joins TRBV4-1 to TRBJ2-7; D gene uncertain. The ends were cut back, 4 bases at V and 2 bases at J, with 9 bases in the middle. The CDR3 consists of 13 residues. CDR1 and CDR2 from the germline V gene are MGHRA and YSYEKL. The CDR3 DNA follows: TGCGCCAGCAGCCTAAGTCGAACCTACGAGCAGTACTTC. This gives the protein CASSLSRTYEQYF.

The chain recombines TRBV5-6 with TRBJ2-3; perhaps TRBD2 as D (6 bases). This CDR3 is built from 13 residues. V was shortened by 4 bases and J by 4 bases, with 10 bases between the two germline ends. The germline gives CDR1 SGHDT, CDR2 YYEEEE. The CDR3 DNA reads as TGTGCCAGCAGCCGAACGGGGGCAGATACGCAGTATTTT. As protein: CASSRTGADTQYF.

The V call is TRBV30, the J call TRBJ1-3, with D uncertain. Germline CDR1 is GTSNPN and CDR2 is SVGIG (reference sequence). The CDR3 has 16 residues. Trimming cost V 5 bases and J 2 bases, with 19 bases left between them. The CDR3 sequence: CAWGSGVTQAGNTIYF. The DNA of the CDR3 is TGTGCCTGGGGCAGCGGAGTAACCCAAGCTGGAAACACCATATATTTT.

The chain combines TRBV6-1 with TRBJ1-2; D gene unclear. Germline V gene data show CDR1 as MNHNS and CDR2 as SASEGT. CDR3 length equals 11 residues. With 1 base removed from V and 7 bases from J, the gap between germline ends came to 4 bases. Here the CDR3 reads CASSEEGGYTF. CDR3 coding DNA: TGTGCCAGCAGTGAAGAGGGTGGCTACACCTTC.

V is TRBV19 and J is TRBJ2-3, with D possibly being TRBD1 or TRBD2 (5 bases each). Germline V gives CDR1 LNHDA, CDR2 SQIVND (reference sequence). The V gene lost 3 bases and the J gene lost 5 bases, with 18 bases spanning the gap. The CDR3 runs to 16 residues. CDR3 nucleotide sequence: TGTGCCAGTAGTATCACCGGGACGGCAAGAATAGATACGCAGTATTTT. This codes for CASSITGTARIDTQYF.

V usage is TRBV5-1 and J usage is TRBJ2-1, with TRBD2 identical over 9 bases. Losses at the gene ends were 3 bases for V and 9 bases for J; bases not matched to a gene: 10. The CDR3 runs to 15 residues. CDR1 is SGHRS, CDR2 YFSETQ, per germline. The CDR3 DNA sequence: TGCGCCAGCAGCTGGGGCGGCGGGGGGGCGATTGAGCAGTTCTTC. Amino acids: CASSWGGGGAIEQFF.

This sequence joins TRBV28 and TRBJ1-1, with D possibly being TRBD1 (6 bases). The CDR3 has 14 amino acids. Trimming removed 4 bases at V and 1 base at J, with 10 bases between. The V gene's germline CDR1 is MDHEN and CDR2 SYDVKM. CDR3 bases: TGTGCCAGCAGTTCTGGGGGGGCGAACACTGAAGCTTTCTTT. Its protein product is CASSSGGANTEAFF.

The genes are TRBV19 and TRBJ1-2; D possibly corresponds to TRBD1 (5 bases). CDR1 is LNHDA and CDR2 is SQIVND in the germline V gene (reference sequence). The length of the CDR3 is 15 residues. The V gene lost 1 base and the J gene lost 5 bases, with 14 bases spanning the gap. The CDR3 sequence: CASSIAGPGAYGYTF. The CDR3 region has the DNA TGTGCCAGTAGTATAGCAGGTCCCGGGGCTTATGGCTACACCTTC.

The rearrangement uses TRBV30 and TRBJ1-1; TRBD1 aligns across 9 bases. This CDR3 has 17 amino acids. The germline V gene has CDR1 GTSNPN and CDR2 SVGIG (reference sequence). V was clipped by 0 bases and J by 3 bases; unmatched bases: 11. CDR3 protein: CAWSVTGGSNRDTEAFF. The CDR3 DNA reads TGTGCCTGGAGTGTCACAGGGGGCTCTAACCGGGACACTGAAGCTTTCTTT.

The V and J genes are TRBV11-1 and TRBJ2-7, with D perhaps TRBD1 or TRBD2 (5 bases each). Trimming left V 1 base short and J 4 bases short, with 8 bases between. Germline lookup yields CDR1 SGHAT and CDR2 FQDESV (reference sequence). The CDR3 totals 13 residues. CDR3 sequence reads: CASSLGDGYEQYF. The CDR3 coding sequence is TGTGCCAGCAGCTTAGGGGACGGATACGAGCAGTACTTC.

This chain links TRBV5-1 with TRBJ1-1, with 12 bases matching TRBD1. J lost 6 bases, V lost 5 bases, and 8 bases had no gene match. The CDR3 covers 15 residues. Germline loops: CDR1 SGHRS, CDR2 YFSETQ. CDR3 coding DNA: TGCGCCAGCAGGGTTGTGGGACAGGGGGCGGCTGAAGCTTTCTTT. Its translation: CASRVVGQGAAEAFF.

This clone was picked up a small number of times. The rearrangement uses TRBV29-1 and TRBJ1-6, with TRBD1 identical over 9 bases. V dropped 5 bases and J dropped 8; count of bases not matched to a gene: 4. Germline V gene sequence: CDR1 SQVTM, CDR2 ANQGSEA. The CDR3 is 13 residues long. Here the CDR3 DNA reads TGCAGCGTTCGGGACAGGGAAGATTCACCCCTCCACTTT. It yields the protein CSVRDREDSPLHF.

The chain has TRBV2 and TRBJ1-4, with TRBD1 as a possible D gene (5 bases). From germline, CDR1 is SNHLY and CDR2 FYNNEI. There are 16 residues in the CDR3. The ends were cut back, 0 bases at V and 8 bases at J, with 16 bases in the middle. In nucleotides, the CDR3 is TGTGCCAGCAGTGAAGCCTCAACATTGGAGGGGGAAAAACTGTTTTTT. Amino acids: CASSEASTLEGEKLFF.